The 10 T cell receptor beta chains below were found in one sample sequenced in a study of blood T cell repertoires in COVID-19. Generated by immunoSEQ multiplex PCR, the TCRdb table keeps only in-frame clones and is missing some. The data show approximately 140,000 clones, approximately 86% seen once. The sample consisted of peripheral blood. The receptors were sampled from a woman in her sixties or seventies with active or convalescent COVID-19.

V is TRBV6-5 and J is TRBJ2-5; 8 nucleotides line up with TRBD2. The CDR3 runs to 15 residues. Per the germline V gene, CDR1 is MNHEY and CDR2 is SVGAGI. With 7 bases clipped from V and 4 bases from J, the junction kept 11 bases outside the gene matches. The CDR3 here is CASISGGAGVETQYF. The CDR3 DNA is TGTGCCAGCATCAGCGGGGGCGCCGGCGTAGAGACCCAGTACTTC.

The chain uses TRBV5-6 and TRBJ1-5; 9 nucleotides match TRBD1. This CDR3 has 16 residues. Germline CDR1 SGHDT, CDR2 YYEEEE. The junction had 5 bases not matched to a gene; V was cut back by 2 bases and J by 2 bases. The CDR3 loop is CASSLLGDRGNQPQHF. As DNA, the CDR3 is TGTGCCAGCAGCTTATTGGGGGACAGGGGCAATCAGCCCCAGCATTTT.

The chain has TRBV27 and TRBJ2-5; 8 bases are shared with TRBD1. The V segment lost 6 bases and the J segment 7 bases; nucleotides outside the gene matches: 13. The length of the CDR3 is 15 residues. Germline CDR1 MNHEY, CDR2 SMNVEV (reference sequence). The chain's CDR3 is CASSAGGAVAVTQYF. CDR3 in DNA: TGTGCCAGCAGCGCAGGGGGCGCCGTCGCAGTGACCCAGTACTTC.

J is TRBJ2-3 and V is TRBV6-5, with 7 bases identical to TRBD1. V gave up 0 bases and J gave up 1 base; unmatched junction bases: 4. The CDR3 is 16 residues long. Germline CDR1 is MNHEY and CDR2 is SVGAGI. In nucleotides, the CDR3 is TGTGCCAGCAGTTACTCGAAGGGGGCGCGCACAGATACGCAGTATTTT. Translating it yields CASSYSKGARTDTQYF.

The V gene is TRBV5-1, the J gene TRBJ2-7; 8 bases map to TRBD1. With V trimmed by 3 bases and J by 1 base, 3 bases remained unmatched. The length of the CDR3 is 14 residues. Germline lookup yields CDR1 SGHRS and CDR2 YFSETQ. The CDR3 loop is CASSSTGESYEQYF. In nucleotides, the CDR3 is TGCGCCAGCAGCTCGACAGGGGAGTCCTACGAGCAGTACTTC.

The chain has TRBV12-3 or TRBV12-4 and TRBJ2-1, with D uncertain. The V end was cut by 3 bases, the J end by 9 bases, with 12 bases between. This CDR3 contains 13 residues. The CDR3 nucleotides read TGTGCCAGCAGTTTGCTGCTAGAGGCTGAGCAGTTCTTC. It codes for CASSLLLEAEQFF.

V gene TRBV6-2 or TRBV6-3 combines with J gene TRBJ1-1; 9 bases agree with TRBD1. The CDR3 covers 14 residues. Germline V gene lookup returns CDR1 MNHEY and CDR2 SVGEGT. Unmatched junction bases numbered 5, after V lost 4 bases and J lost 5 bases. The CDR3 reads CASSSGTGWTEAFF. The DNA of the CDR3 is TGTGCCAGCAGTTCCGGGACAGGGTGGACTGAAGCTTTCTTT.

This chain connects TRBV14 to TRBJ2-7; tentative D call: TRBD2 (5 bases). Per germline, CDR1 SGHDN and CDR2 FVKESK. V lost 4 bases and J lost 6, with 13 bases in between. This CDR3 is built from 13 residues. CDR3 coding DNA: TGTGCCAGCAGCCGAGGCGGGCACGGCGAGCAGTACTTC. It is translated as CASSRGGHGEQYF.

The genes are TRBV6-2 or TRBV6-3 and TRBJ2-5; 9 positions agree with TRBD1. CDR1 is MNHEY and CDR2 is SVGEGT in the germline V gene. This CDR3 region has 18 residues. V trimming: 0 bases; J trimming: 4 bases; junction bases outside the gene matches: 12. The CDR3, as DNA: TGTGCCAGCAGTTACTCGAACCTCGCCGGGACAGGGAGAGAGACCCAGTACTTC. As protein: CASSYSNLAGTGRETQYF.

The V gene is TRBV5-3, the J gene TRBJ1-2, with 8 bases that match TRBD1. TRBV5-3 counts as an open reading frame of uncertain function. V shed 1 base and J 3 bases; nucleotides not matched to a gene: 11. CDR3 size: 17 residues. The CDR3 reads CARSLTYRAGGHYGYTF. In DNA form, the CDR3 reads TGTGCCAGAAGCTTGACCTATAGGGCAGGGGGCCACTATGGCTACACCTTC.